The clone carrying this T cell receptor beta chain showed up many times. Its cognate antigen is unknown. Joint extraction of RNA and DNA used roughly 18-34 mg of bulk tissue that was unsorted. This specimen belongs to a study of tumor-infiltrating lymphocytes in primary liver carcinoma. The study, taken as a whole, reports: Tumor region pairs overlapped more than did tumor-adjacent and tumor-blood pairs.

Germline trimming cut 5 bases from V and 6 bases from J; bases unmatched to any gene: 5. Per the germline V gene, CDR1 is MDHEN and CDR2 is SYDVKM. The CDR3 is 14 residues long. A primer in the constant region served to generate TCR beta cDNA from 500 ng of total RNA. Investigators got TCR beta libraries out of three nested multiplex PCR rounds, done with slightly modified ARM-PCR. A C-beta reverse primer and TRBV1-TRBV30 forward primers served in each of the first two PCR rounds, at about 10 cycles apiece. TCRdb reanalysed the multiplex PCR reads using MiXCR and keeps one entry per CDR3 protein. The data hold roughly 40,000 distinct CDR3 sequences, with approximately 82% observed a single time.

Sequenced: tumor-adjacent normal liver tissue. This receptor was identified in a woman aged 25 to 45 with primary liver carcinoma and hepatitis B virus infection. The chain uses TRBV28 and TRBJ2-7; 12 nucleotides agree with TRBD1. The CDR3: CASSRGQGAIEQYF. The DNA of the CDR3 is TGTGCCAGCAGTCGGGGACAGGGGGCGATCGAGCAGTACTTC.